This TCR beta chain is drawn from a study of T cell changes during pregnancy in multiple sclerosis. Sequencing used immunoSEQ multiplex PCR; TCRdb keeps in-frame clones, though not all of them. The sample consists of roughly 40,000 clones, around 92% of them appearing once. The CDR3 is 15 residues long. V lost 4 bases to trimming and J lost 1 base; unmatched junction nucleotides: 5. In germline, CDR1 is SGHRS, CDR2 YFSETQ. The sequenced sample was CD4+ T cells from peripheral blood mononuclear cells, obtained after pregnancy. This chain connects TRBV5-1 to TRBJ1-3; 7 bases fit TRBD1. This clonotype was sampled from a female donor in good health, enrolled as a control in a pregnancy study. As DNA, the CDR3 is TGCGCCAGCAGCCCGGGACAGAGGTCTGGAAACACCATATATTTT. This gives the protein CASSPGQRSGNTIYF.